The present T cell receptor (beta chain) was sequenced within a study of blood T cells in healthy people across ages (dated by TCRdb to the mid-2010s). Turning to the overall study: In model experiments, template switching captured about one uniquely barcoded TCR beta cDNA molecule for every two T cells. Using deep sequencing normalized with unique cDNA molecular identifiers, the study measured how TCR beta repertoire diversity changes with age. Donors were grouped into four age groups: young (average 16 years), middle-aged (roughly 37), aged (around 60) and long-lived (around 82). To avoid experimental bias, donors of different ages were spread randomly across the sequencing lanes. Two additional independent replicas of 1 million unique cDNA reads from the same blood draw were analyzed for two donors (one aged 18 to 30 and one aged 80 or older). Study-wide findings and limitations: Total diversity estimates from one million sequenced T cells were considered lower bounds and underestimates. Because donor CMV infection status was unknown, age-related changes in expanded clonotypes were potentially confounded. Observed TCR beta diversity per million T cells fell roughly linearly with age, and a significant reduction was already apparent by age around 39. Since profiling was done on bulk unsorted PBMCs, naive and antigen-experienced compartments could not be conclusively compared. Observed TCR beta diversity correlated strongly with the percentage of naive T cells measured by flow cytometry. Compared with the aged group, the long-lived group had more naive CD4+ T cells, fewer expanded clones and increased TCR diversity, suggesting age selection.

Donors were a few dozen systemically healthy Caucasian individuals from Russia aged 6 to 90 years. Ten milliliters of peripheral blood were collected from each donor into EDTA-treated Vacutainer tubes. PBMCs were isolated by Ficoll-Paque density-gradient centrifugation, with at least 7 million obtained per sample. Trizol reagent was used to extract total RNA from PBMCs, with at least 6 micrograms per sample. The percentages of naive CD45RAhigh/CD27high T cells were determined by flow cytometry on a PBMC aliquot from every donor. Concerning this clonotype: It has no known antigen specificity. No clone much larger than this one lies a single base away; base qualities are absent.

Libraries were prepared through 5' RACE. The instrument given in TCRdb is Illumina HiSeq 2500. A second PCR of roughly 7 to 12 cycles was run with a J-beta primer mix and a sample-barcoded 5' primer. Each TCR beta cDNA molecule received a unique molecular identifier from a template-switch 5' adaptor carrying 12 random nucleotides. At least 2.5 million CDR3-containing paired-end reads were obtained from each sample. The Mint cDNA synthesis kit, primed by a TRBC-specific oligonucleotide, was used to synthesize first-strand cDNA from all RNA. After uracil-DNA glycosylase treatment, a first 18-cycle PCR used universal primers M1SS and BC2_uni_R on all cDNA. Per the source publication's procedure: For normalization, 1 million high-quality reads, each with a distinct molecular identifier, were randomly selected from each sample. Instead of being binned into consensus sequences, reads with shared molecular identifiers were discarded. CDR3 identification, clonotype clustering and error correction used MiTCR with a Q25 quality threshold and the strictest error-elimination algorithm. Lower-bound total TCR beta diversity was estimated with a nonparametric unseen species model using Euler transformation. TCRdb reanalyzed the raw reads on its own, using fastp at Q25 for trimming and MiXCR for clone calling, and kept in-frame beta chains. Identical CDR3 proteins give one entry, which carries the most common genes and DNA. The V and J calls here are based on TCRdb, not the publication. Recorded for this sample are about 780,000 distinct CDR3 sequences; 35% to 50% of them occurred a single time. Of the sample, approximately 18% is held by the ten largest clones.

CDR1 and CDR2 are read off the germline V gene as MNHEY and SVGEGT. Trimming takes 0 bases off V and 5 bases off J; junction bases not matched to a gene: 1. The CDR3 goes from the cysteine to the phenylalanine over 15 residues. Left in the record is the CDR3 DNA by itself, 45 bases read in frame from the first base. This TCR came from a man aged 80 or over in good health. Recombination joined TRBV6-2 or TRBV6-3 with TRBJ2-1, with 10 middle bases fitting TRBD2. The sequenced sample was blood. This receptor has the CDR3 CASSYSGLADNEQFF. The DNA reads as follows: TGTGCCAGCAGTTACTCAGGACTAGCGGACAATGAGCAGTTCTTC.